The sequence of this T cell receptor beta chain was determined in a study of quantifying T cell responses using KT2 cells. About the research overall: Reverse transcription used primers in the TCR alpha and beta constant regions.

Notes on this clonotype: Its antigen is unidentified.

KT2 cells were mixed with fixed PBMC numbers at varying ratios. Study-level findings and limits: KT2 clone alpha and beta sequence counts scaled linearly with input KT2 cell number.

CDR1 is MNHEY, CDR2 SVGEGT, per germline. V dropped 5 bases and J dropped 6 bases, with 16 bases sitting between them. The CDR3 runs 14 residues. The cDNA 3' end received a ligated oligonucleotide with a UMI. The first PCR ran roughly 4 cycles with an equimolar RC1.1 and RC1.2 beta primer mix. TCRdb reanalysed the UMI-ligation and nested PCR reads using MiXCR and keeps one entry per CDR3 protein. The table lists 40,000 to 50,000 distinct CDR3 sequences, about 18% of them singletons, with over 40% in the top ten. This TCR was recovered from a human donor. Sequencing was carried out using PBMCs spiked with cells of the T cell clone KT2. This chain uses TRBV6-2 or TRBV6-3 with TRBJ1-2; D is unresolved. DNA of the CDR3: TGTGCCAGCAGTAATACCGGGCCCCGAAATGGCTACACCTTC. Protein sequence: CASSNTGPRNGYTF.